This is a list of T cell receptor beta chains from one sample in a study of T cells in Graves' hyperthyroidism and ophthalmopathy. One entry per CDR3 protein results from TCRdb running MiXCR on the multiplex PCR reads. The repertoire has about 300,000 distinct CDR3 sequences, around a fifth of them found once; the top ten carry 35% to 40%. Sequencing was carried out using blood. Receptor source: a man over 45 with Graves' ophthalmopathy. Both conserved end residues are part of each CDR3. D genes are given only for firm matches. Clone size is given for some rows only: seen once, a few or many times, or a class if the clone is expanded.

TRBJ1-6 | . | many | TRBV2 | CASSDASSYNSPLHF | TGTGCCAGCAGTGATGCCAGCTCCTATAATTCACCCCTCCACTTT
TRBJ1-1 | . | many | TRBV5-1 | CASSLAEMNTEAFF | TGCGCCAGCAGCTTGGCAGAAATGAACACTGAAGCTTTCTTT
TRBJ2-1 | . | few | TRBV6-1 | CASRVSSNEQFF | TGTGCCAGCAGGGTCTCGAGCAATGAGCAGTTCTTC
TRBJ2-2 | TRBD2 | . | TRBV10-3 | CAISPAGGTGELFF | TGTGCCATCAGCCCTGCGGGGGGGACCGGGGAGCTGTTTTTT
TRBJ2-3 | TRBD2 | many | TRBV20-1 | CSALIGTSGSRTRTDTQYF | TGCAGTGCTCTCATCGGGACTAGCGGGAGTCGGACGAGGACAGATACGCAGTATTTT
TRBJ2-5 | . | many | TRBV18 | CASSLGTRETQYF | TGTGCCAGCTCACTGGGGACAAGAGAGACCCAGTACTTC
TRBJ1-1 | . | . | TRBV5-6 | CASSLGRIETEASF | TGTGCCAGCAGCTTGGGAAGGATAGAAACTGAAGCTTCCTTT
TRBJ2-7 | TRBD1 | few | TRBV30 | CAWAPGGITYEQYF | TGTGCCTGGGCCCCAGGGGGCATAACCTACGAGCAGTACTTC
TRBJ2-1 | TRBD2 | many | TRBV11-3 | CASSSTSTSGSRYEQFF | TGTGCCAGCAGCTCCACCTCGACTAGCGGGAGTAGGTATGAGCAGTTCTTC
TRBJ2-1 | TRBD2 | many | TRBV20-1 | CSAREVTSEQFF | TGCAGTGCTAGAGAGGTGACTAGCGAGCAGTTCTTC
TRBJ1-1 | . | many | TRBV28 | CASSGQYYTEAFF | TGTGCCAGCTCCGGGCAGTACTACACTGAAGCTTTCTTT
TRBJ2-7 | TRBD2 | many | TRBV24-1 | CATSGGSSGTYEQYF | TGTGCCACCAGTGGAGGATCTAGCGGGACCTACGAGCAGTACTTC
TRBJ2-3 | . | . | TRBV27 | CASGGGGTQYF | TGTGCCAGCGGAGGGGGCGGTACGCAGTATTTT
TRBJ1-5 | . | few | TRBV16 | CASSPLGQTQPQHF | TGTGCCAGCAGCCCCTTAGGTCAGACGCAGCCCCAGCATTTT
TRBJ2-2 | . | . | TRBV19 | CASAWGQYTGELFF | TGTGCCAGTGCGTGGGGGCAGTACACCGGGGAGCTGTTTTTT
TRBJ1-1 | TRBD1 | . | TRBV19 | CASSSDRKGTEAFF | TGTGCCAGTAGTTCGGACAGGAAGGGCACTGAAGCTTTCTTT
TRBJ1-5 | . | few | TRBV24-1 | CATSDPKVDSYSNQPQHF | TGTGCCACCAGTGATCCCAAGGTGGACAGTTATAGCAATCAGCCCCAGCATTTT
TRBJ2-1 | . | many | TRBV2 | CASSGQGEQFF | TGTGCCAGCAGTGGCCAGGGTGAGCAGTTCTTC
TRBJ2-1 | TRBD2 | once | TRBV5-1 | CASSLAGREVYNEQFF | TGCGCCAGCAGCTTGGCCGGGCGGGAGGTATACAATGAGCAGTTCTTC
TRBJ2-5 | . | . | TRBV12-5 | CASGLGVGQQETQYF | TGTGCTAGTGGTTTGGGCGTTGGACAACAAGAGACCCAGTACTTC
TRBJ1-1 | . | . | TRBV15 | CATSREPRGISNTEAFF | TGTGCCACCAGCAGAGAGCCGAGGGGGATCTCTAACACTGAAGCTTTCTTT
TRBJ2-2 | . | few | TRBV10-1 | CASSENPYTGELFF | TGCGCCAGCAGTGAGAACCCCTACACCGGGGAGCTGTTTTTT
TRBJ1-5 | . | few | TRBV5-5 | CASSPEGVGSNQPQHF | TGTGCCAGCAGCCCGGAGGGGGTAGGGAGCAATCAGCCCCAGCATTTT
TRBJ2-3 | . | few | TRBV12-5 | CASGSGQGFTDTQYF | TGTGCTAGTGGTTCGGGGCAGGGGTTCACAGATACGCAGTATTTT
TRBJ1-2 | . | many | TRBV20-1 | CSASPGRAYGYTF | TGCAGTGCTAGTCCTGGACGGGCCTATGGCTACACCTTC
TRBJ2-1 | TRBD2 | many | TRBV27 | CASSLTSGAPDEQFF | TGTGCCAGCAGTCTCACTAGCGGGGCCCCGGATGAGCAGTTCTTC
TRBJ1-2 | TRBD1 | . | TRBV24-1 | CATSDSTGGALLGYTF | TGTGCCACCAGTGATTCAACAGGGGGCGCTTTATTGGGCTACACCTTC
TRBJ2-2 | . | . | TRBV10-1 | CASSERRLGRTGELFF | TGCGCCAGCAGTGAGCGGAGACTGGGGAGGACCGGGGAGCTGTTTTTT
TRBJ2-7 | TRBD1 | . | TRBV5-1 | CASSPSGQVNYEQYF | TGCGCCAGCAGCCCCTCGGGACAGGTAAACTACGAGCAGTACTTC
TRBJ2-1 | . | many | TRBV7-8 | CASTPERFSYNEQFF | TGTGCCAGCACTCCCGAACGATTCTCCTACAATGAGCAGTTCTTC
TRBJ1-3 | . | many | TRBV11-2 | CASSQRTRGNTIYF | TGTGCCAGCAGCCAACGGACGAGAGGAAACACCATATATTTT
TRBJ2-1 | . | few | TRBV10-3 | CAIKGDNNNEQFF | TGTGCCATCAAGGGCGACAACAACAATGAGCAGTTCTTC
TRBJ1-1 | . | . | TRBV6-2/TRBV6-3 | CASSYRGWGQDTEAFF | TGTGCCAGCAGTTACCGAGGCTGGGGGCAGGACACTGAAGCTTTCTTT
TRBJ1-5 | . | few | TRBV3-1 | CASSQGQPFSNQPQHF | TGTGCCAGCAGCCAAGGACAGCCTTTTAGCAATCAGCCCCAGCATTTT
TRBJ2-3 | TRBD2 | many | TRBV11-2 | CASGAGARSTDTQYF | TGTGCCAGCGGGGCGGGAGCACGTAGCACAGATACGCAGTATTTT
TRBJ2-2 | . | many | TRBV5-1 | CASSLGAGELFF | TGTGCCAGCAGCTTAGGGGCCGGGGAGCTGTTTTTT
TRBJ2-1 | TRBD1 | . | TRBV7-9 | CASSLTTGNHEQFF | TGTGCCAGCAGCTTAACGACAGGGAACCATGAGCAGTTCTTC
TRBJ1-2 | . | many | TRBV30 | CAWSVQGTYGYTF | TGTGCCTGGAGTGTGCAGGGGACCTATGGCTACACCTTC
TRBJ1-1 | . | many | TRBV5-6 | CASSPTAGTEAFF | TGTGCCAGCAGCCCGACAGCCGGAACTGAAGCTTTCTTT
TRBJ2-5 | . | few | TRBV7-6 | CASSTQVGGETQYF | TGTGCCAGCAGCACCCAGGTGGGAGGAGAGACCCAGTACTTC
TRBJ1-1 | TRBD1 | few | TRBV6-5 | CASSYSGQGGKNTEAFF | TGTGCCAGCAGTTACTCTGGACAGGGCGGGAAGAACACTGAAGCTTTCTTT
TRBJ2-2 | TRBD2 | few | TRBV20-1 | CSARLAGPNTGELFF | TGCAGTGCTAGGCTAGCGGGACCTAACACCGGGGAGCTGTTTTTT
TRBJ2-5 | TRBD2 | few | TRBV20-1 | CSAPSGREETQYF | TGCAGTGCTCCTAGCGGGAGGGAGGAGACCCAGTACTTC
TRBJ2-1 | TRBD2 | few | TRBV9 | CASSAGTSQYNEQFF | TGTGCCAGCAGCGCAGGGACTAGCCAATACAATGAGCAGTTCTTC
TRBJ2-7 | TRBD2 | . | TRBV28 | CASSFQAGGPPYEQYF | TGTGCCAGCAGTTTCCAAGCGGGAGGGCCTCCCTACGAGCAGTACTTC
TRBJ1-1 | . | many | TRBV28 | CASSLLGGTEAFF | TGTGCCAGCAGTTTGCTTGGGGGAACTGAAGCTTTCTTT
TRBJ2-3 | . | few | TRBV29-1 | CSVDRWKDTQYF | TGCAGCGTCGACAGGTGGAAAGATACGCAGTATTTT
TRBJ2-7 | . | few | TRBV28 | CASSFGGQSEQYF | TGTGCCAGCAGTTTCGGGGGACAGTCCGAGCAGTACTTC
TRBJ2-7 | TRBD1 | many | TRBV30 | CAWSRDRGREQYF | TGTGCCTGGAGCCGGGACAGGGGGCGAGAGCAGTACTTC
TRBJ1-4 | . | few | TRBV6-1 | CASRAGTTNEKLFF | TGTGCCAGCAGGGCCGGGACAACTAATGAAAAACTGTTTTTT
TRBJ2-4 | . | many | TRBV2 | CASSPRGGEAAKNIQYF | TGTGCCAGCAGCCCCAGGGGAGGGGAGGCGGCCAAAAACATTCAGTACTTC
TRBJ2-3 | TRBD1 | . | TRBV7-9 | CASSSGGTGTGTSITQYF | TGTGCCAGCAGCTCAGGAGGTACGGGGACAGGGACTTCCATTACGCAGTATTTT
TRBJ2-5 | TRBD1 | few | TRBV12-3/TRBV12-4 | CASSPTGTVETQYF | TGTGCCAGCAGCCCAACCGGGACAGTGGAGACCCAGTACTTC
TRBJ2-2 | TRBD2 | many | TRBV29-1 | CSVDPGGVGELFF | TGCAGCGTTGATCCGGGAGGGGTCGGGGAGCTGTTTTTT
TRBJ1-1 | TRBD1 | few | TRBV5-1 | CASSQRTGRNTEAFF | TGCGCCAGCAGCCAAAGGACAGGGAGGAACACTGAAGCTTTCTTT
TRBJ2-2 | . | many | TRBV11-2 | CASSFRDTGELFF | TGTGCCAGCAGCTTCAGGGACACCGGGGAGCTGTTTTTT
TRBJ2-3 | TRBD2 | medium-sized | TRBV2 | CASEEGGTSGGDTQYF | TGTGCCAGCGAGGAGGGGGGGACTAGCGGAGGAGATACGCAGTATTTT
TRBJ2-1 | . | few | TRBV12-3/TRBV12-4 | CASSLKGSYNEQFF | TGTGCCAGCAGTTTAAAGGGCTCCTACAATGAGCAGTTCTTC
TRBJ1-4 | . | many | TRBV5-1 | CASTDGLLSTNEKLFF | TGCGCCAGCACGGACGGACTCCTTTCAACTAATGAAAAACTGTTTTTT